This T cell receptor beta chain appears in the sequencing data of a study of shared clonotypes between healthy human individuals. Only in-frame clones appear in the TCRdb table, and some are missing; sequencing was by immunoSEQ multiplex PCR. The profile shows approximately 710,000 clones, about 90% of them singletons. The CDR3 totals 14 residues. V lost 6 bases, J lost 5 bases, and 15 bases lay in between. The germline V gene encodes CDR1 SGHTS and CDR2 YDEGEE. A word on this clone: What it recognizes is unknown.

Broader study findings: Blood was the sole source, and tissue repertoires probably differ.

V is TRBV5-8 and J is TRBJ1-5, with D perhaps TRBD1 (5 bases). Sequenced material: memory CD8+ T cells from PBMCs. Stated subset: CD45RO+ cells pooled with CCR7-negative TemRA cells. This sequence originates from a man younger than 30 in good health. Some clones in this sample may be carry-over from other donors' samples. CDR3 in DNA: TGTGCCAGCACCCCCGCGAGGGGCTATCAGCCCCAGCATTTT. It is translated as CASTPARGYQPQHF. Combining the CDR3 with reference TRBV5-8 and TRBJ1-5 gives the whole variable domain EAGVTQSPTHLIKTRGQQATLRCSPISGHTSVYWYQQALGLGLQFLLWYDEGEERNRGNFPPRFSGRQFPNYSSELNVNALELEDSALYLCASTPARGYQPQHFGDGTRLSIL.